A single sample is the source of the 14 T cell receptor beta chains below, sequenced in a study of T cells in Graves' hyperthyroidism and ophthalmopathy. Amplification of TCR beta CDR3 regions was performed using RNA transcripts as template. Carried out on the TCR CDR3, a first-round RT-PCR used the HTBI primer set. A single record per CDR3 protein comes from TCRdb applying MiXCR to the multiplex PCR reads. This sample has 300,000 to 400,000 distinct CDR3 sequences, with roughly 21% found just once. The sequenced material came from blood. These receptors were collected from a woman aged 45-65 years with Graves' hyperthyroidism.

This clonotype was seen many times. The rearrangement joins TRBV5-1 to TRBJ1-5; tentatively, D is TRBD1 (5 bases). Trimming pared 0 bases from V and 6 bases from J, leaving 10 bases between. CDR3 length: 14 residues. Germline CDR1 and CDR2: SGHRS and YFSETQ. The CDR3 sequence: CASSLVGGGQPQHF. CDR3 nucleotides: TGCGCCAGCAGCTTGGTCGGGGGGGGTCAGCCCCAGCATTTT.

This clonotype was counted a single time. The rearrangement links TRBV20-1 to TRBJ2-3, with 10 bases fitting TRBD2. The CDR3 consists of 14 residues. V dropped 4 bases and J dropped 3; count of bases not matched to a gene: 4. Germline CDR1 is DFQATT and CDR2 is SNEGSKA (reference sequence). Here the CDR3 reads CSATSGSLTDTQYF. The CDR3 bases are TGCAGTGCTACTAGCGGGAGCTTGACAGATACGCAGTATTTT.

This clonotype was counted ten times or more. V is TRBV5-4 and J is TRBJ1-1, with D possibly being TRBD1 (6 bases). CDR1 and CDR2 from the germline V gene are SGHNT and YYREEE (reference sequence). The CDR3 consists of 14 residues. Trimming took off 4 bases at V and 3 bases at J, with 13 bases between the two ends. CDR3 nucleotide sequence: TGTGCCAGCAGCAAGCCGGGACAATACACTGAAGCTTTCTTT. As protein: CASSKPGQYTEAFF.

The table lists this clonotype with a few counts. This sequence joins TRBV30 and TRBJ1-3, with D uncertain. In germline, CDR1 is GTSNPN, CDR2 SVGIG (reference sequence). The CDR3 covers 11 residues. Trimming removed 4 bases from V and 4 bases from J, with 5 bases in between. CDR3 loop: CAWMGGNTIYF. The CDR3 DNA is TGTGCCTGGATGGGCGGAAACACCATATATTTT. Full variable domain (rest looked up from reference TRBV30 and TRBJ1-3): SQTIHQWPATLVQPVGSPLSLECTVEGTSNPNLYWYRQAAGRGLQLLFYSVGIGQISSEVPQNLSASRPQDRQFILSSKKLLLSDSGFYLCAWMGGNTIYFGEGSWLTVV.

The chain couples TRBV20-1 to TRBJ2-1, with TRBD2 matching over 9 bases. Germline V gives CDR1 DFQATT, CDR2 SNEGSKA (reference sequence). The CDR3 covers 16 residues. Trimming took 1 base from V and 4 from J; bases not matched to a gene: 8. CDR3 amino acids: CSARVSSTSGYNEQFF. In nucleotides, the CDR3 is TGCAGTGCTAGAGTAAGTTCGACTAGCGGTTACAATGAGCAGTTCTTC.

A few counts support this clonotype. The chain has TRBV20-1 and TRBJ2-3; 7 bases line up with TRBD2. V trimming: 5 bases; J trimming: 9 bases; junction bases outside the gene matches: 17. Germline V gives CDR1 DFQATT, CDR2 SNEGSKA (reference sequence). This CDR3 contains 15 residues. CDR3: CSAVSQRGGLDTQYF. For the CDR3, the DNA is TGCAGTGCTGTTTCCCAGCGCGGGGGTCTAGACACGCAGTATTTT.

This clonotype was counted ten times or more. The rearrangement uses TRBV12-3 or TRBV12-4 and TRBJ1-2, with D uncertain. V was trimmed by 6 bases and J by 5 bases, leaving 7 bases between them. CDR3 length: 11 amino acids. The CDR3 bases are TGTGCCAGCAGGAGGGATTATGGCTACACCTTC. It is translated as CASRRDYGYTF.

This clonotype was counted ten times or more. The chain employs TRBV2 and TRBJ1-5; 7 bases align to TRBD1. CDR3 size: 14 residues. V gave up 8 bases and J gave up 0 bases; unmatched junction bases: 4. Germline-derived CDR1 and CDR2 are SNHLY and FYNNEI. As DNA, the CDR3 is TGTGCCAGCCTGGGACAGCATAGCAATCAGCCCCAGCATTTT. Amino acid sequence: CASLGQHSNQPQHF.

The chain combines TRBV5-1 with TRBJ2-7; D uncertain. V was clipped by 4 bases and J by 0 bases, with 11 bases between them. CDR1 is SGHRS, CDR2 YFSETQ, per germline. CDR3 size: 14 residues. The CDR3 reads CASSAAGPSYEQYF. The DNA for the CDR3 is TGCGCCAGCAGCGCTGCTGGGCCCTCCTACGAGCAGTACTTC.

For this clonotype: A much larger clone differs by one base, so this may be a read error. The rearrangement uses TRBV30 and TRBJ1-1, with TRBD1 matching 7 bases. Per the germline V gene, CDR1 is GTSNPN and CDR2 is SVGIG (reference sequence). The CDR3 covers 13 residues. The CDR3 coding sequence is TGTGCCTGGAGGGGACAGATGAACGCTGAAGCTTTCTTT. Translated: CAWRGQMNAEAFF.

This clonotype was observed at least ten times. The rearrangement joins TRBV11-2 to TRBJ1-1; D remains unclear. The CDR3 has 13 residues. Germline loops: CDR1 SGHAT, CDR2 FQNNGV. The V end lost 0 bases, the J end lost 3 bases, and 5 bases lay between the germline ends. CDR3 residues: CASSLDWDTEAFF. In DNA, the CDR3 is TGTGCCAGCAGCTTAGATTGGGACACTGAAGCTTTCTTT.

This rearrangement joins TRBV5-4 to TRBJ2-2; D ambiguous. CDR3 length equals 16 residues. CDR1 SGHNT and CDR2 YYREEE come from the germline V gene (reference sequence). The V and J ends lost 0 bases and 4 bases respectively, with 13 bases between them. CDR3 region: CASSLGASVTTGELFF. CDR3 coding DNA: TGTGCCAGCAGCTTGGGTGCGAGCGTCACCACCGGGGAGCTGTTTTTT.

In its sample, this clonotype was seen many times. The chain has TRBV6-2 or TRBV6-3 and TRBJ2-7; D gene uncertain. The CDR3 spans 12 residues. The ends were cut back, 2 bases at V and 4 bases at J, with 6 bases in the middle. Germline-derived CDR1 and CDR2 are MNHEY and SVGEGT. The CDR3 here is CASSYPLYEQYF. In DNA form, the CDR3 reads TGTGCCAGCAGTTACCCTTTGTACGAGCAGTACTTC.

About this clonotype itself: Possible read error: a much larger clone is one base away. The genes are TRBV18 and TRBJ1-5; D gene uncertain. The CDR3 runs to 13 residues. The germline V gene encodes CDR1 KGHSH and CDR2 LQKENI. The chain's CDR3 is CASSPFGSQPEHF. CDR3 in DNA: TGTGCCAGCTCTCCTTTCGGGAGTCAGCCCGAGCATTTT.